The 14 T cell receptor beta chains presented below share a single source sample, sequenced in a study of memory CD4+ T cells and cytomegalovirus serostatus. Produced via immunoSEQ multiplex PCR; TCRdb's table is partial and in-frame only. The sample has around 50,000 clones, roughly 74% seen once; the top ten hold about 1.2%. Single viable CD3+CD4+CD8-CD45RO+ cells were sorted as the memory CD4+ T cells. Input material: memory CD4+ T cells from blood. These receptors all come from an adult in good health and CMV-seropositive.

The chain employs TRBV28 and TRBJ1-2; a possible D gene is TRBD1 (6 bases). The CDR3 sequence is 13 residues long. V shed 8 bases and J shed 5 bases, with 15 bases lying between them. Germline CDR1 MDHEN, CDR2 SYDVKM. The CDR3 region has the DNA TGTGCCAGCGGCTCAGGGGCCCCTTATGGCTACACCTTC. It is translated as CASGSGAPYGYTF.

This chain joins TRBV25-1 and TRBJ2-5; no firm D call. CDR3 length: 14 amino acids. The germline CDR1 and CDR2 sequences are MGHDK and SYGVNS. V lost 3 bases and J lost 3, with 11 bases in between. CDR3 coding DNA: TGTGCCAGCAGTGATGTAGGATCTAAAGAGACCCAGTACTTC. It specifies CASSDVGSKETQYF.

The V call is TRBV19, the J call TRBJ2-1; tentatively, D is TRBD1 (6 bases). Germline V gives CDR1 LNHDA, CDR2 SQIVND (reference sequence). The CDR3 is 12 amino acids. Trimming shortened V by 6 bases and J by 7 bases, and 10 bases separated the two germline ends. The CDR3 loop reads CASRWGQNEQFF. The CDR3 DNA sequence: TGTGCCAGTAGATGGGGACAAAATGAGCAGTTCTTC.

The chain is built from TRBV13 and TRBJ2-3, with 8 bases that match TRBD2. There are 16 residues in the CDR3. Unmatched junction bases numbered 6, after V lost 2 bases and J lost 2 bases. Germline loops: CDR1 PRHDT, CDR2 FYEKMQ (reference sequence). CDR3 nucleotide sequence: TGTGCCAGCAGCTTAACAGCGGGGGCCCTCACAGATACGCAGTATTTT. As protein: CASSLTAGALTDTQYF.

The CDR3 bases are TGTGCCAGCAGTTACTCGGGCTACAATGAGCAGTTCTTC. This codes for CASSYSGYNEQFF. The chain uses TRBV6-5 and TRBJ2-1; D unresolved. Trimming cost V 0 bases and J 3 bases, with 3 bases left between them. The CDR3 loop spans 13 amino acids. Germline CDR1 reads MNHEY; CDR2 reads SVGAGI.

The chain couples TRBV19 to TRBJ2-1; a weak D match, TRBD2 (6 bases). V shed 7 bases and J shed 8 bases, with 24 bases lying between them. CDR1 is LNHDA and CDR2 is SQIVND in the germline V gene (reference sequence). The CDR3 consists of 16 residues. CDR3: CASKGGRGARLDEQFF. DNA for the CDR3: TGTGCCAGTAAAGGCGGTCGCGGGGCAAGGTTGGATGAGCAGTTCTTC.

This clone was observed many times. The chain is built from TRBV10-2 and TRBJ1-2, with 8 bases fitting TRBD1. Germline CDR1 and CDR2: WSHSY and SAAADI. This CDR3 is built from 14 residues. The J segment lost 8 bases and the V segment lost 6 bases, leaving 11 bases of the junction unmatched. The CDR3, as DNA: TGCGCCAGCAGCCCCGGACAGGGCGTTGGAGGCTACACCTTC. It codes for CASSPGQGVGGYTF.

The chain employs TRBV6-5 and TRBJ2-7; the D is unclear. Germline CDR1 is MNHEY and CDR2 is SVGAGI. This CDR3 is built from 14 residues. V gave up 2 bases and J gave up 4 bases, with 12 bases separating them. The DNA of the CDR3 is TGTGCCAGCAGTTACAGATCCATCGGGTACGAGCAGTACTTC. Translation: CASSYRSIGYEQYF.

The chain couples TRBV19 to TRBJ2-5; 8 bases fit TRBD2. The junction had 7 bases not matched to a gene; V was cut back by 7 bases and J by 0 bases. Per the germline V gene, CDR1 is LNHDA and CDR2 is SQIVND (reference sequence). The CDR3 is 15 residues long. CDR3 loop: CASTRVGGDQETQYF. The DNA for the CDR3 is TGTGCCAGTACTCGGGTCGGGGGGGACCAAGAGACCCAGTACTTC.

CDR3 amino acids: CASSGGTLNEQYF. Here the CDR3 DNA reads TGTGCCAGCAGCGGCGGGACACTCAACGAGCAGTACTTC. The chain uses TRBV7-2 and TRBJ2-7; D assignment may be TRBD1 or TRBD2 (6 bases each). The CDR3 loop spans 13 amino acids. In germline, CDR1 is SGHTA, CDR2 FQGNSA. The V gene lost 5 bases and the J gene lost 5 bases, with 13 bases spanning the gap.

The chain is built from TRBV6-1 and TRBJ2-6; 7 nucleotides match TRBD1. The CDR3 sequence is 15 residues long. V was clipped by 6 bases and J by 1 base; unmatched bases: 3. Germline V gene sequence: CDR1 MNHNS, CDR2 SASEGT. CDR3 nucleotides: TGTGCCAGCAGAGCGACAGGGTCTGGGGCCAACGTCCTGACTTTC. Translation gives CASRATGSGANVLTF.

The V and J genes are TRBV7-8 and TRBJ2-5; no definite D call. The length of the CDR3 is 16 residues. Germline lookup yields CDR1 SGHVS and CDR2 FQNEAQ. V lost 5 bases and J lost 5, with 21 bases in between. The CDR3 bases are TGTGCCAGCAGCCCGAACGGTGGATTGGGAACGGAGACCCAGTACTTC. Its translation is CASSPNGGLGTETQYF. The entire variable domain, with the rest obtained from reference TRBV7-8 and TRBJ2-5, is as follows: GAGVSQSPRYKVAKRGQDVALRCDPISGHVSLFWYQQALGQGPEFLTYFQNEAQLDKSGLPSDRFFAERPEGSVSTLKIQRTQQEDSAVYLCASSPNGGLGTETQYFGPGTRLLVL.

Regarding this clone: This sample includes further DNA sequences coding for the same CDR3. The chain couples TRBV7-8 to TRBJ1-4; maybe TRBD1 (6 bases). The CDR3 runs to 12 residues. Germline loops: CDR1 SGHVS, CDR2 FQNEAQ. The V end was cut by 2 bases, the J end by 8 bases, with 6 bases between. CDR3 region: CASSLTGEKLFF. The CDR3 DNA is TGTGCCAGCAGCTTAACAGGGGAAAAACTGTTTTTT. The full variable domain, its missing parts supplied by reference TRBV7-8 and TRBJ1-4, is GAGVSQSPRYKVAKRGQDVALRCDPISGHVSLFWYQQALGQGPEFLTYFQNEAQLDKSGLPSDRFFAERPEGSVSTLKIQRTQQEDSAVYLCASSLTGEKLFFGSGTQLSVL.

As DNA, the CDR3 is TGTGCCAGCTCCCCGGGACAGGGGGCCTATGAGCAGTTCTTC. Its protein product is CASSPGQGAYEQFF. The V and J genes are TRBV18 and TRBJ2-1; 12 bases line up with TRBD1. The length of the CDR3 is 14 residues. The J segment lost 8 bases and the V segment lost 6 bases, leaving 5 bases of the junction unmatched. Germline V gene sequence: CDR1 KGHSH, CDR2 LQKENI.